This T cell receptor (beta chain) emerged from a study of Graves' ophthalmopathy and Graves' hyperthyroidism. Broader study findings: With 70.59% sensitivity and approximately 73% specificity, the model predicted ophthalmopathy progression.

Germline lookup yields CDR1 MDHEN and CDR2 SYDVKM. This CDR3 has 13 amino acids. The V and J ends lost 6 bases and 7 bases respectively, with 15 bases between them. Amplification of the TCR beta CDR3 regions used RNA transcripts (as template). The first-round RT-PCR employed HTBI primers together with the Qiagen OneStep RT-PCR kit. A multiplex PCR was then performed as the second round. One entry per CDR3 protein, called by TCRdb with MiXCR from the multiplex PCR reads. The sample gives 600,000 to 650,000 distinct CDR3 sequences, about a fifth of which show up once; 7.1% is in the top ten. Details on this clonotype: Its antigen is not known.

The rearrangement links TRBV28 to TRBJ1-1; D is uncertain. What was sequenced was peripheral blood. The receptor was derived from a woman between 18 and 30 years old with stable Graves' hyperthyroidism. Some clones in this sample may be carry-over from other donors' samples. CDR3 in amino acids: CASSPPGPYEAFF. In nucleotides, the CDR3 is TGTGCCAGCAGCCCCCCCGGCCCCTATGAAGCTTTCTTT. Full variable domain (outside the CDR3, taken from reference TRBV28 and TRBJ1-1): DVKVTQSSRYLVKRTGEKVFLECVQDMDHENMFWYRQDPGLGLRLIYFSYDVKMKEKGDIPEGYSVSREKKERFSLILESASTNQTSMYLCASSPPGPYEAFFGQGTRLTVV.